A single sample is the source of the 5 T cell receptor beta chains below, sequenced in a study of molecular identifiers for immune sequencing clone quantification. TCRdb fed the PCR reads into MiXCR, producing one record per CDR3 protein. The table records over 300,000 distinct CDR3 sequences, roughly 24% of them present only once. Sequencing input: naive CD8+ T cells from blood, with Jurkat cell RNA spiked in. The subset denotes: FACS-sorted CD8+CD4-CCR7+CD45RA+ naive T cells. The source of these receptors is a human donor in good health. Some libraries in this study had Jurkat cell RNA spiked in.

This clonotype has a count of ten or more. This chain connects TRBV5-1 to TRBJ2-7; D call uncertain. The CDR3 length is 13 residues. Germline V lookup: CDR1 SGHRS, CDR2 YFSETQ. V gave up 2 bases and J gave up 4 bases, with 10 bases separating them. This chain's CDR3 is CASSFNGKYEQYF. The CDR3 region has the DNA TGCGCCAGCAGCTTTAACGGAAAGTACGAGCAGTACTTC.

As concerns this clonotype: A much larger clone is a single base away; this may be a read error. This chain uses TRBV5-6 with TRBJ2-5, with TRBD1 matching over 7 bases. Trimming cost V 6 bases and J 6 bases; bases outside gene matches: 17. The CDR3 length is 16 residues. Germline V lookup: CDR1 SGHDT, CDR2 YYEEEE. CDR3 bases: TGTGCCAGCATCTACCTAACCGGGACAGCCCCGAAGACCCAGTACTTC. Its protein is CASIYLTGTAPKTQYF. Supplemented by reference TRBV5-6 and TRBJ2-5, the full variable domain reads DAGVTQSPTHLIKTRGQQVTLRCSPKSGHDTVSWYQQALGQGPQFIFQYYEEEERQRGNFPDRFSGHQFPNYSSELNVNALLLGDSALYLCASIYLTGTAPKTQYFGPGTRLLVL.

This clonotype was counted between two and nine times. The chain uses TRBV30 and TRBJ1-6; maybe TRBD1 (5 bases). Trimming took off 0 bases at V and 7 bases at J, with 16 bases between the two ends. Germline V gives CDR1 GTSNPN, CDR2 SVGIG (reference sequence). The CDR3 runs 16 residues. The CDR3 bases are TGTGCCTGGAGTGTACGGGGGTACGGTGGGAATTCACCCCTCCACTTT. It specifies CAWSVRGYGGNSPLHF.

This clonotype was detected ten times or more. The chain links TRBV28 to TRBJ2-3; possibly TRBD2 for D (5 bases). This CDR3 has 17 amino acids. V lost 2 bases to trimming and J lost 4 bases, with 19 bases between them. Looked up from germline, CDR1 is MDHEN and CDR2 is SYDVKM. In nucleotides, the CDR3 is TGTGCCAGCAGTTTAGTCGCCCCTAGCTACGGCGCAGATACGCAGTATTTT. It codes for CASSLVAPSYGADTQYF.

This clonotype was observed at least ten times. The DNA for the CDR3 is TGCAGTGCGTCGGACGGCTCCTACGAGCAGTACTTC. Translating gives CSASDGSYEQYF. J is TRBJ2-7 and V is TRBV20-1; D uncertain. V lost 6 bases and J lost 0, with 9 bases in between. The CDR3 loop spans 12 amino acids. CDR1 and CDR2 from the germline V gene are DFQATT and SNEGSKA (reference sequence).